The T cell receptor (beta chain) under discussion was sequenced for a study of blood T cells in healthy people across ages. Staff drew approximately 9.1 milliliters of peripheral blood from each donor. The CDR3 loop spans 15 amino acids. The germline V gene encodes CDR1 MNHEY and CDR2 SVGEGT. V shed 2 bases and J 2 bases; nucleotides not matched to a gene: 0. In this sample, this clonotype turned up many times. Combining a sample-barcoded 5' primer with a J-beta primer mix, a second PCR ran for roughly 7 to 11 cycles. TCRdb re-analysed the 5' RACE reads in MiXCR, keeping a single row per CDR3 protein. The data contain roughly 640,000 distinct CDR3 sequences, about 30% of them singletons.

The TCR comes from a woman aged 80 or over in good health. What was sequenced was blood. The J gene is TRBJ2-6, the V gene TRBV6-2 or TRBV6-3; 7 bases are shared with TRBD1. CDR3 in amino acids: CASSYDRAGANVLTF. CDR3 DNA sequence: TGTGCCAGCAGTTACGACAGGGCTGGGGCCAACGTCCTGACTTTC.